The clone carrying this TCR beta chain was picked up a small number of times. These data belong to a study of cytomegalovirus exposure and HLA in healthy donors. Primers included in the PCR were 60 Vbeta and 13 Jbeta primers. Data came from immunoSEQ multiplex PCR; TCRdb stores just in-frame clones and leaves some out. The table lists fewer than 60,000 clones, around 80% of them singletons. V dropped 5 bases and J dropped 9 bases, with 19 bases sitting between them. The CDR3 length is 14 residues. Looked up from germline, CDR1 is SGHAT and CDR2 is FQNNGV. The sequence was collected from a man in his forties or fifties in good health and CMV-seronegative. The source material was PBMCs. The V and J genes are TRBV11-2 and TRBJ1-2; TRBD1 might be the D (5 bases). CDR3 region: CASSPSQGRLRYTF. The CDR3 DNA reads TGTGCCAGCAGCCCTTCGCAGGGAAGGCTTCGCTACACCTTC.